This T cell receptor (beta chain) was recovered during a study of T cells after yellow fever vaccination. TCRdb re-derived calls from the 5' RACE reads in MiXCR, one entry per CDR3 protein. In the table there are tens of thousands of distinct CDR3 sequences, 6.3% of which are singletons. Germline V gives CDR1 LGHNA, CDR2 YSLEER. CDR3 length equals 15 residues. Trimming shortened V by 4 bases and J by 2 bases, and 12 bases separated the two germline ends. Findings of the study overall: Memory subsets that were sorted on day 0 lacked detectable signal for almost all vaccine-responding clonotypes.

The J gene is TRBJ2-1, the V gene TRBV4-3, with D uncertain. This clonotype originated in a man younger than 45 who received the YFV17D yellow fever vaccine. The specimen was PBMCs, either bulk or a sorted T-cell subset (CD4+, CD8+, memory, or dextramer-sorted; not recorded which), collected on the day of the yellow fever booster vaccination. This CDR3 reads CASSPEATPYNEQFF. CDR3 coding DNA: TGCGCCAGCAGCCCAGAGGCCACGCCCTACAATGAGCAGTTCTTC.